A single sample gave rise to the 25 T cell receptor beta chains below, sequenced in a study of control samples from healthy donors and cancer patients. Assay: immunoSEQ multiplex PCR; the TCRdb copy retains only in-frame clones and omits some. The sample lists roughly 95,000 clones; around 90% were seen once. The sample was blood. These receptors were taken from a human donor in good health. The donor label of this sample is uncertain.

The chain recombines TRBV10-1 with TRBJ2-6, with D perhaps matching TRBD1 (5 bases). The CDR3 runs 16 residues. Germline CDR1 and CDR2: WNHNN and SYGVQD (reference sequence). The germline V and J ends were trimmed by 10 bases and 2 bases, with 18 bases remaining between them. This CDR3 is CATPELRTTGANVLTF. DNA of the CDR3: TGCGCCACCCCAGAGTTGAGGACAACTGGGGCCAACGTCCTGACTTTC.

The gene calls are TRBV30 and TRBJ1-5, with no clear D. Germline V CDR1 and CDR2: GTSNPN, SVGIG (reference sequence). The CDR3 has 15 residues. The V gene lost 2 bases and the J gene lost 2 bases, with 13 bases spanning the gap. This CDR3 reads CAWSTNLGGNQPQHF. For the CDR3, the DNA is TGTGCCTGGAGTACGAACCTGGGAGGCAATCAGCCCCAGCATTTT.

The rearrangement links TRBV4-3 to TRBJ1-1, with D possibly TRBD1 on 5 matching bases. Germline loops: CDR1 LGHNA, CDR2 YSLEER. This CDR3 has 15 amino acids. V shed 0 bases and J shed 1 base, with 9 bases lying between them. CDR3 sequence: CASSQEYGQNTEAFF. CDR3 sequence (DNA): TGCGCCAGCAGCCAAGAGTATGGACAGAACACTGAAGCTTTCTTT.

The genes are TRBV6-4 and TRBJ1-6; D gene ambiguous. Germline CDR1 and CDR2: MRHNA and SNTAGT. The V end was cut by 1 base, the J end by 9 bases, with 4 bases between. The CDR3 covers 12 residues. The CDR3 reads CASSDYGSPLHF. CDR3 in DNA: TGTGCCAGCAGTGACTACGGTTCACCCCTCCACTTT.

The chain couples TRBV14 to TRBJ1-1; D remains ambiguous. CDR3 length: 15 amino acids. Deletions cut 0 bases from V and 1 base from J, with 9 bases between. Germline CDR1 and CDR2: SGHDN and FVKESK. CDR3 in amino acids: CASSQEAGANTEAFF. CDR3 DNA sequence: TGTGCCAGCAGCCAAGAAGCGGGCGCGAACACTGAAGCTTTCTTT.

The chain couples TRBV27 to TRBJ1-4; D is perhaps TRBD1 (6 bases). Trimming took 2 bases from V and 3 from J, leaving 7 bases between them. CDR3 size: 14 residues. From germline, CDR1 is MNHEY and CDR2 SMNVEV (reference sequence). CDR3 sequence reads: CASSLRGSNEKLFF. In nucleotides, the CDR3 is TGTGCCAGCAGTTTAAGGGGGTCTAATGAAAAACTGTTTTTT.

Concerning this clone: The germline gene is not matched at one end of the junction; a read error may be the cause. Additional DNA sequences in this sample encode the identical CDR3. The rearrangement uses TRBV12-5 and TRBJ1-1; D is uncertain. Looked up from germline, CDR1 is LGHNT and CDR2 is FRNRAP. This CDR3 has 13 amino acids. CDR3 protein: CASGLRLNTEAFF. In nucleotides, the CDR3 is TGTGCCAGTGGTTTAAGGTTGAACACTGAAGCTTTCTTT.

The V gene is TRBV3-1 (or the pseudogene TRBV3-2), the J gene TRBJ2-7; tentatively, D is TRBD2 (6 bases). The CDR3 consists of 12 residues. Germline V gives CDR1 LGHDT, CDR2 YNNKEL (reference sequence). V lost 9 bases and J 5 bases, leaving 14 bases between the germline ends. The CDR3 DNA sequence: TGTGCCAGTGGCGGGACTTTCCACGAGCAGTACTTC. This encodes CASGGTFHEQYF.

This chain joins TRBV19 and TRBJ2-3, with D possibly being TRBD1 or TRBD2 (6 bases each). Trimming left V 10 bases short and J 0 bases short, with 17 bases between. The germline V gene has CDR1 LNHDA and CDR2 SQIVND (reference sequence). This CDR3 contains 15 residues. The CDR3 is CATRGPYFSTDTQYF. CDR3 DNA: TGTGCCACTCGGGGGCCCTATTTCAGCACAGATACGCAGTATTTT.

The CDR3 loop is CASRDQGRSNQPQHF. For the CDR3, the DNA is TGTGCCAGCAGGGACCAGGGGCGAAGCAATCAGCCCCAGCATTTT. The V and J genes are TRBV6-6 and TRBJ1-5; the D gene is possibly TRBD1 (6 bases). V was pared by 6 bases and J by 1 base, with 13 bases between. The CDR3 spans 15 residues. CDR1 is MNHNY, CDR2 SVGAGI, per germline (reference sequence).

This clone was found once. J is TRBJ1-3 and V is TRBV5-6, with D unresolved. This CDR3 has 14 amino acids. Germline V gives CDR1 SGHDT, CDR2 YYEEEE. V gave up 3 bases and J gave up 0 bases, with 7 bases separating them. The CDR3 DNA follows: TGTGCCAGCAGCTCAGGATCCTCTGGAAACACCATATATTTT. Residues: CASSSGSSGNTIYF. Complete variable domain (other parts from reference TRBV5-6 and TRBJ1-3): DAGVTQSPTHLIKTRGQQVTLRCSPKSGHDTVSWYQQALGQGPQFIFQYYEEEERQRGNFPDRFSGHQFPNYSSELNVNALLLGDSALYLCASSSGSSGNTIYFGEGSWLTVV.

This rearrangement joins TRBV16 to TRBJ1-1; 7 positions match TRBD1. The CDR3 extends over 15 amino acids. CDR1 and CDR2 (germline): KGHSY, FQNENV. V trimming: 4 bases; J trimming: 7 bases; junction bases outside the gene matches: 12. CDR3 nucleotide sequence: TGTGCCAGCAGCCTCACCGGGACAGAAATATTTGAAGCTTTCTTT. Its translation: CASSLTGTEIFEAFF.

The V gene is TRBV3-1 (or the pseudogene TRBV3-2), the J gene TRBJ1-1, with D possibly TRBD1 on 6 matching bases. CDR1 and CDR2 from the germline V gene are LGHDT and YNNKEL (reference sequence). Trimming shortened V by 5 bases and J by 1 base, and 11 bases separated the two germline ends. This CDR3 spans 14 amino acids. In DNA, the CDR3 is TGTGCCAGCAGCACCAGGACAGAGAACACTGAAGCTTTCTTT. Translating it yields CASSTRTENTEAFF.

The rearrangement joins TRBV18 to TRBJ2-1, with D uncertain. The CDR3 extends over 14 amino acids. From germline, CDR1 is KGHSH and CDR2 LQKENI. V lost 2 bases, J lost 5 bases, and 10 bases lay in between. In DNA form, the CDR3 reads TGTGCCAGCTCACCATCCTCGCCGCACAATGAGCAGTTCTTC. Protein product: CASSPSSPHNEQFF.

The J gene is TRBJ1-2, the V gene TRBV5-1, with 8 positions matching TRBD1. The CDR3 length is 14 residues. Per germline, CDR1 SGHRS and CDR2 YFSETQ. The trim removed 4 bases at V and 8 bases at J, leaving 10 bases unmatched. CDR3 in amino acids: CASSPRTGQSGYTF. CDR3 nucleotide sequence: TGCGCCAGCAGCCCCCGGACAGGGCAGTCCGGCTACACCTTC. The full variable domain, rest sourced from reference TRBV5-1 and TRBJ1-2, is KAGVTQTPRYLIKTRGQQVTLSCSPISGHRSVSWYQQTPGQGLQFLFEYFSETQRNKGNFPGRFSGRQFSNSRSEMNVSTLELGDSALYLCASSPRTGQSGYTFGSGTRLTVV.

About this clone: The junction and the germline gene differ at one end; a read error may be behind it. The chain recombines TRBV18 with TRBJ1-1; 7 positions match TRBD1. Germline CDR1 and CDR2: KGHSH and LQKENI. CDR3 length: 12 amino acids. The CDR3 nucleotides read TGTGCCAGCTCACCAGAGACAGGGTACCGACCCTTT. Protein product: CASSPETGYRPF.

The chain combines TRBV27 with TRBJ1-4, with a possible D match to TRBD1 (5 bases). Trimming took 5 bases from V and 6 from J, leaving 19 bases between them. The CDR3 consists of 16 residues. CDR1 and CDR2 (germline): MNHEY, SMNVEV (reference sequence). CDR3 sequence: CASSPQLTGRHEKLFF. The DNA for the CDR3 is TGTGCCAGCAGTCCCCAACTAACGGGACGCCATGAAAAACTGTTTTTT.

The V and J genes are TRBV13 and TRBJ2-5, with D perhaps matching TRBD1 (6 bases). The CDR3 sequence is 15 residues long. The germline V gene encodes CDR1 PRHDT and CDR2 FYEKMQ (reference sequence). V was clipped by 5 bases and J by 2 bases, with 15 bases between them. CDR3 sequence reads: CASSSSTGTQETQYF. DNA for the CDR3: TGTGCCAGCAGCAGTTCAACCGGGACACAAGAGACCCAGTACTTC.

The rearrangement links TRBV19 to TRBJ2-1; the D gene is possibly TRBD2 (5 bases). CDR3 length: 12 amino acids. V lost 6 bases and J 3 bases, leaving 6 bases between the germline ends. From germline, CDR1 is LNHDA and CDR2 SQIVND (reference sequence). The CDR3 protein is CASSGDYNEQFF. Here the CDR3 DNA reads TGTGCCAGTAGCGGGGACTACAATGAGCAGTTCTTC.

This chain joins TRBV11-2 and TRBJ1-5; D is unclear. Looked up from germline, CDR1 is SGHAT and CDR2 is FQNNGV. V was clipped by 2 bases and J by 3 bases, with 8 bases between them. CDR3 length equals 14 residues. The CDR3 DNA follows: TGTGCCAGCAGCTTAACCAGGTCCAATCAGCCCCAGCATTTT. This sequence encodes CASSLTRSNQPQHF.

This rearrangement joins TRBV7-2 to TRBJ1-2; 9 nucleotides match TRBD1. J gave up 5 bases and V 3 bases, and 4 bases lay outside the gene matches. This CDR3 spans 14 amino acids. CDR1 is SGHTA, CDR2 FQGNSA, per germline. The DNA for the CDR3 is TGTGCCAGCAGCTTTACAGGGGGCAGGTATGGCTACACCTTC. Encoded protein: CASSFTGGRYGYTF.

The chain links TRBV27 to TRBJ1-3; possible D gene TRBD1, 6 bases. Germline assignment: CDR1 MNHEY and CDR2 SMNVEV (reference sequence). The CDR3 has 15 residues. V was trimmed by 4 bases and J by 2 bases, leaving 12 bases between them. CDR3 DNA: TGTGCCAGCAGTTCGCAGGGGTACACTGGAAACACCATATATTTT. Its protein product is CASSSQGYTGNTIYF.

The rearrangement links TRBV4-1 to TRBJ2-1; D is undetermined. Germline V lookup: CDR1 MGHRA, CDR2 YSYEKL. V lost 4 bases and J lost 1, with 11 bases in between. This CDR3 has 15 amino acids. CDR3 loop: CASSPIGRSYNEQFF. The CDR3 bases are TGCGCCAGCAGCCCGATCGGTCGGTCCTACAATGAGCAGTTCTTC.

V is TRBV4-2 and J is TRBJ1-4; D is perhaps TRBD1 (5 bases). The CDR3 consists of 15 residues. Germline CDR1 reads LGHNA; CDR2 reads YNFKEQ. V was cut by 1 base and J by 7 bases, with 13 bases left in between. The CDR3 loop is CASSQARGIGEKLFF. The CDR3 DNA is TGTGCCAGCAGCCAAGCGCGGGGGATAGGTGAAAAACTGTTTTTT.

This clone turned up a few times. The chain's CDR3 is CAWSLDTGGRGYTF. CDR3 in DNA: TGTGCCTGGAGCCTAGATACAGGAGGTCGTGGCTACACCTTC. This rearrangement joins TRBV30 to TRBJ1-2; tentatively, D is TRBD1 (5 bases). V was shortened by 3 bases and J by 7 bases, with 18 bases between the two germline ends. CDR3 length: 14 amino acids. CDR1 and CDR2 from the germline V gene are GTSNPN and SVGIG (reference sequence).